The 24 T cell receptor beta chains below come from one sample, sequenced in a study of T cells in Graves' hyperthyroidism and ophthalmopathy. Researchers amplified the TCR beta CDR3 regions from RNA transcripts. Using the HTBI primer set, a first-round RT-PCR was run on the TCR CDR3. TCRdb recomputed calls from the multiplex PCR reads with MiXCR, one row per CDR3 protein. This sample has about 720,000 distinct CDR3 sequences; 18% occur once, and the top ten carry approximately 15%. Sequencing used blood. The source is a woman between 45 and 65 years old with Graves' hyperthyroidism that later progressed to Graves' ophthalmopathy.

This clonotype was observed many times. The chain is built from TRBV7-9 and TRBJ2-5; a weak D match, TRBD1 (5 bases). Germline V gene sequence: CDR1 SEHNR, CDR2 FQNEAQ (reference sequence). The CDR3 is 15 residues long. V was trimmed by 0 bases and J by 5 bases, leaving 13 bases between them. The CDR3 reads CASSLAWQGRETQYF. The CDR3 region has the DNA TGTGCCAGCAGCTTAGCGTGGCAGGGCAGGGAGACCCAGTACTTC.

The chain employs TRBV20-1 and TRBJ1-3, with D possibly TRBD1 on 6 matching bases. The CDR3 is made up of 16 amino acids. Germline lookup yields CDR1 DFQATT and CDR2 SNEGSKA (reference sequence). Trimming left V 4 bases short and J 3 bases short, with 19 bases between. The CDR3 region is CSATPSGGLRGNTIYF. The CDR3, as DNA: TGCAGTGCTACCCCCTCCGGGGGGCTACGTGGAAACACCATATATTTT.

V and J are TRBV20-1 and TRBJ2-7; D is possibly TRBD2 (6 bases). The germline gives CDR1 DFQATT, CDR2 SNEGSKA (reference sequence). The CDR3 has 15 residues. Trimming removed 2 bases from V and 6 bases from J, with 20 bases in between. This CDR3 is CSARRLGLQVFEQYF. Here the CDR3 DNA reads TGCAGTGCTAGACGACTAGGGTTGCAAGTGTTCGAGCAGTACTTC.

Many counts were recorded for this clonotype. The rearrangement uses TRBV7-3 and TRBJ2-7; 12 bases are a match to TRBD2. Germline V gene data show CDR1 as SGHTA and CDR2 as FQGTGA. The CDR3 has 16 residues. V shed 2 bases, J shed 2 bases, and the junction held 4 bases outside the gene matches. The CDR3 spells CASSLWASGGAYEQYF. CDR3 nucleotides: TGTGCCAGCAGCTTATGGGCTAGCGGGGGGGCCTACGAGCAGTACTTC.

The table lists this clonotype with many counts. J is TRBJ2-3 and V is TRBV7-2; 10 bases line up with TRBD2. CDR3 length: 16 residues. The ends lost 1 base at V and 1 base at J; junction bases unmatched: 2. Germline V lookup: CDR1 SGHTA, CDR2 FQGNSA. The CDR3 protein is CASSLGLAGGTDTQYF. The DNA for the CDR3 is TGTGCCAGCAGCTTAGGGCTAGCGGGGGGCACAGATACGCAGTATTTT.

The V and J genes are TRBV10-1 and TRBJ1-6; weak D call: TRBD1 (5 bases). Trimming left V 0 bases short and J 10 bases short, with 7 bases between. The CDR3 is 13 residues long. Germline V lookup: CDR1 WNHNN, CDR2 SYGVQD (reference sequence). DNA for the CDR3: TGCGCCAGCAGTGAGTCGGGGCCGTCACCCCTCCACTTT. Amino acid sequence: CASSESGPSPLHF.

This clonotype was picked up many times. The chain joins TRBV2 to TRBJ1-1; a weak D match, TRBD1 (6 bases). The CDR3 sequence is 13 residues long. The germline CDR1 and CDR2 sequences are SNHLY and FYNNEI. The V gene lost 7 bases and the J gene lost 4 bases, with 13 bases spanning the gap. CDR3 bases: TGTGCCAGCAATTTGTTGGGGGCCACTGAAGCTTTCTTT. Translated: CASNLLGATEAFF.

This clonotype was detected ten times or more. The chain employs TRBV11-2 and TRBJ2-1; 7 nucleotides agree with TRBD1. This CDR3 comprises 13 residues. CDR1 and CDR2 (germline): SGHAT, FQNNGV. J lost 3 bases, V lost 8 bases, and 4 bases had no gene match. For the CDR3, the DNA is TGTGCCAGCGAGAGGACAGGCTACAATGAGCAGTTCTTC. It translates to CASERTGYNEQFF.

This clonotype occurred many times. The chain employs TRBV6-1 and TRBJ2-7; either TRBD1 or TRBD2 may supply D (6 bases each). The V gene's germline CDR1 is MNHNS and CDR2 SASEGT. This CDR3 is 19 amino acids long. V dropped 3 bases and J dropped 3 bases, with 27 bases sitting between them. This CDR3 is CASSDGGTTTTLIFYEQYF. The CDR3 nucleotides read TGTGCCAGCAGTGATGGCGGGACAACAACCACTCTAATATTCTACGAGCAGTACTTC.

In regard to this clonotype: This clone may be a read error of a much larger clone one base away. The V call is TRBV11-2, the J call TRBJ1-1; D gene ambiguous. This CDR3 is 16 amino acids long. Germline V gene sequence: CDR1 SGHAT, CDR2 FQNNGV. CDR3 protein: CASSSTRVQPHTEASF. DNA of the CDR3: TGTGCCAGCAGCTCCACAAGGGTTCAACCTCACACTGAAGCTTCCTTT.

The chain joins TRBV12-3 or TRBV12-4 to TRBJ1-4; TRBD1 matches 9 bases. This CDR3 has 14 amino acids. V lost 3 bases, J lost 7 bases, and 3 bases stayed unmatched. Written as DNA, the CDR3 is TGTGCCAGCAGTTTTTTGACAGGGGGTGAAAAACTGTTTTTT. Encoded protein: CASSFLTGGEKLFF.

This clonotype was observed a few times. The chain joins TRBV30 to TRBJ1-4; no firm D call. Germline V gene lookup returns CDR1 GTSNPN and CDR2 SVGIG (reference sequence). The CDR3 loop spans 12 amino acids. Between the trimmed V and J ends, which lost 0 bases and 8 bases, there was a span of 7 bases. The CDR3: CAWSVGGEKLFF. CDR3 in DNA: TGTGCCTGGAGTGTAGGCGGGGAAAAACTGTTTTTT. Filled out from reference TRBV30 and TRBJ1-4, the complete variable domain reads SQTIHQWPATLVQPVGSPLSLECTVEGTSNPNLYWYRQAAGRGLQLLFYSVGIGQISSEVPQNLSASRPQDRQFILSSKKLLLSDSGFYLCAWSVGGEKLFFGSGTQLSVL.

J is TRBJ2-3 and V is TRBV5-1; 7 nucleotides match TRBD2. Germline CDR1 SGHRS, CDR2 YFSETQ. Losses at the gene ends were 0 bases for V and 5 bases for J; bases not matched to a gene: 15. This CDR3 has 18 residues. The CDR3 DNA reads as TGCGCCAGCAGCTTGGGGGGTCTTAGGGACTACCGGCGAGATACGCAGTATTTT. Its translation: CASSLGGLRDYRRDTQYF.

This clonotype was seen a few times. The chain links TRBV5-1 to TRBJ2-1; weak D call: TRBD2 (5 bases). The CDR3 consists of 17 residues. The germline V gene encodes CDR1 SGHRS and CDR2 YFSETQ. Trimming shortened V by 2 bases and J by 5 bases, and 20 bases separated the two germline ends. In nucleotides, the CDR3 is TGCGCCAGCAGCTTTCGGCTAGCTAAAGGGTTTGACAATGAGCAGTTCTTC. It specifies CASSFRLAKGFDNEQFF. Together with reference TRBV5-1 and TRBJ2-1, the CDR3 gives the full variable domain: KAGVTQTPRYLIKTRGQQVTLSCSPISGHRSVSWYQQTPGQGLQFLFEYFSETQRNKGNFPGRFSGRQFSNSRSEMNVSTLELGDSALYLCASSFRLAKGFDNEQFFGPGTRLTVL.

This sequence joins TRBV6-1 and TRBJ1-1, with D tentatively TRBD1 (5 bases). V dropped 1 base and J dropped 4 bases, with 13 bases sitting between them. Germline CDR1 MNHNS, CDR2 SASEGT. This CDR3 is 15 amino acids long. In DNA form, the CDR3 reads TGTGCCAGCAGTGAAGGTGGCGGGGCGGTCACTGAAGCTTTCTTT. Its translation: CASSEGGGAVTEAFF.

This clonotype occurred many times. The chain is built from TRBV12-3 or TRBV12-4 and TRBJ1-6; D gene unclear. The CDR3 runs to 14 residues. V lost 5 bases and J 5 bases, leaving 10 bases between the germline ends. The CDR3 protein is CASSQGRDNSPLHF. The DNA of the CDR3 is TGTGCCAGCAGTCAAGGACGGGATAATTCACCCCTCCACTTT.

Points on this clonotype: A much more abundant neighbour one base away suggests this may be a read error. The chain links TRBV5-1 to TRBJ1-5; a possible D gene is TRBD1 (6 bases). The CDR3 runs 15 residues. Germline assignment: CDR1 SGHRS and CDR2 YFSETQ. CDR3 in amino acids: CASSLAAGVNQPQRF. The CDR3 bases are TGCGCCAGCAGCTTGGCGGCAGGGGTGAATCAGCCCCAGCGTTTT.

This clonotype was seen ten or more times. The chain is built from TRBV7-9 and TRBJ2-1; 8 bases are a match to TRBD2. The CDR3 spans 17 residues. Germline trimming cut 1 base from V and 0 bases from J; bases unmatched to any gene: 5. From germline, CDR1 is SEHNR and CDR2 FQNEAQ (reference sequence). The CDR3 is CASSLGRGAVSYNEQFF. The CDR3 DNA is TGTGCCAGCAGCTTAGGGCGGGGGGCCGTCTCCTACAATGAGCAGTTCTTC.

This chain uses TRBV24-1 with TRBJ1-1, with no clear D. Germline CDR1 and CDR2: KGHDR and SFDVKD. This CDR3 is 15 amino acids long. The V and J ends lost 2 bases and 0 bases respectively, with 9 bases between them. The CDR3 nucleotides read TGTGCCACCAGTGATTCTAGGACGGTGAACACTGAAGCTTTCTTT. Translating gives CATSDSRTVNTEAFF.

This clonotype was picked up a small number of times. The chain couples TRBV4-1 to TRBJ2-7; possible D gene TRBD1, 6 bases. Germline V lookup: CDR1 MGHRA, CDR2 YSYEKL. Trimming stripped 2 bases from V and 0 bases from J, with 14 bases between. There are 16 residues in the CDR3. The chain's CDR3 is CASSQPLTGISYEQYF. The CDR3 DNA follows: TGCGCCAGCAGCCAACCCCTGACAGGCATCTCCTACGAGCAGTACTTC.

There are a few counts of this clonotype. With a much larger clone just one base away, this may be a read error. The J gene is TRBJ1-1, the V gene TRBV20-1, with unresolved D. This CDR3 region has 14 residues. Per germline, CDR1 DFQATT and CDR2 SNEGSKA (reference sequence). V was pared by 1 base and J by 5 bases, with 14 bases between. The DNA of the CDR3 is TGCAGTGCTAGAGGTCCCGGCAGGCGGACTGAAGCTTTCTTT. It specifies CSARGPGRRTEAFF.

This CDR3 is CASSLQGEVYGYTF. DNA for the CDR3: TGCGCCAGCAGCTTGCAGGGGGAGGTCTATGGCTACACCTTC. J is TRBJ1-2 and V is TRBV5-1; 7 bases map to TRBD1. Trimming removed 1 base from V and 4 bases from J; junction bases left unmatched: 4. In germline, CDR1 is SGHRS, CDR2 YFSETQ. This CDR3 has 14 amino acids. The variable domain in full, with the rest retrieved from reference TRBV5-1 and TRBJ1-2, is KAGVTQTPRYLIKTRGQQVTLSCSPISGHRSVSWYQQTPGQGLQFLFEYFSETQRNKGNFPGRFSGRQFSNSRSEMNVSTLELGDSALYLCASSLQGEVYGYTFGSGTRLTVV.

V is TRBV20-1 and J is TRBJ2-5; 12 nucleotides line up with TRBD2. The germline V gene encodes CDR1 DFQATT and CDR2 SNEGSKA (reference sequence). With V trimmed by 7 bases and J by 4 bases, 10 bases remained unmatched. This CDR3 has 15 amino acids. CDR3 in amino acids: CSVGKVTSGGETQYF. For the CDR3, the DNA is TGCAGTGTCGGGAAGGTGACTAGCGGGGGAGAGACCCAGTACTTC.

The table lists this clonotype with many counts. The chain is built from TRBV11-2 and TRBJ1-6; D unresolved. Per the germline V gene, CDR1 is SGHAT and CDR2 is FQNNGV. V lost 3 bases to trimming and J lost 10 bases, with 10 bases between them. The CDR3 length is 13 residues. The CDR3, as DNA: TGTGCCAGCAGCTTCATAGTGGACTCACCCCTCCACTTT. Protein sequence: CASSFIVDSPLHF.